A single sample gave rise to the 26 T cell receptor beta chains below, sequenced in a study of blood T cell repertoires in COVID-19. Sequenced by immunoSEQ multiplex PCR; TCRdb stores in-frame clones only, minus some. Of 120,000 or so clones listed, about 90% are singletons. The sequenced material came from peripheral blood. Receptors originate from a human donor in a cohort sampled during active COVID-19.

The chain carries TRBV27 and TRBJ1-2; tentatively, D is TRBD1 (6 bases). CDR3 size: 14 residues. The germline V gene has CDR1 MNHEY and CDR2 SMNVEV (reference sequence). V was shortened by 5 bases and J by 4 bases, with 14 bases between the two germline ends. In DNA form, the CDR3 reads TGTGCCAGCAGTCTCTCTGCAGGGGTCTATGGCTACACCTTC. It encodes CASSLSAGVYGYTF.

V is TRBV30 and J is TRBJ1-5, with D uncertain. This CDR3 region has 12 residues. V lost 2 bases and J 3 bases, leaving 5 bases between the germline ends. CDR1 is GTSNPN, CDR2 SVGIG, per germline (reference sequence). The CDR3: CAWSYNNQPQHF. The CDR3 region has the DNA TGTGCCTGGAGTTATAACAATCAGCCCCAGCATTTT.

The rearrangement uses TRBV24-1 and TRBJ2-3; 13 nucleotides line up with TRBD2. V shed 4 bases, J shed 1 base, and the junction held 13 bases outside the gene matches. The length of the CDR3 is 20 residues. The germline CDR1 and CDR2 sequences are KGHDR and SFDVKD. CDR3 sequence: CATSDRRNRTSGGRTDTQYF. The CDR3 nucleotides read TGTGCCACCAGTGACCGGAGGAACAGGACTAGCGGGGGCCGCACAGATACGCAGTATTTT.

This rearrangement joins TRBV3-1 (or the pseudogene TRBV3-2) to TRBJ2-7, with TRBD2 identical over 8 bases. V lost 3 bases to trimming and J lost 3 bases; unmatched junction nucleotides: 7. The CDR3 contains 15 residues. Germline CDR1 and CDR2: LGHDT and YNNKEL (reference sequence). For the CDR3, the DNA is TGTGCCAGCAGCCAGGGACTAGGAGTTGGCTACGAGCAGTACTTC. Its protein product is CASSQGLGVGYEQYF.

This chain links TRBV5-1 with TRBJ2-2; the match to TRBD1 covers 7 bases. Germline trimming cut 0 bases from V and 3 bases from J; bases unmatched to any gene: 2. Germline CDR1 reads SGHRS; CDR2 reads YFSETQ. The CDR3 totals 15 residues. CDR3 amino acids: CASSLEGADTGELFF. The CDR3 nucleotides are TGCGCCAGCAGCTTGGAGGGGGCGGACACCGGGGAGCTGTTTTTT.

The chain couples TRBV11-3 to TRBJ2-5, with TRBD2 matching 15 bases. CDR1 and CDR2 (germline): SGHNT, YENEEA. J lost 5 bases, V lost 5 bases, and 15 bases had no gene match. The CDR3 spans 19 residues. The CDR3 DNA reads TGTGCCAGCAGCCAAGGACTAGCGGGAGGGGTTATAATGGGGGAGACCCAGTACTTC. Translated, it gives CASSQGLAGGVIMGETQYF.

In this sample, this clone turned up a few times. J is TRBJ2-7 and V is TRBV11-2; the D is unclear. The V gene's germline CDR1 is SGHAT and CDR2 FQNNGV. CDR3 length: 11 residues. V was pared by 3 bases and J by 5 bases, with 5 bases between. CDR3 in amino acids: CASSLANEQYF. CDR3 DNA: TGTGCCAGCAGCTTGGCCAACGAGCAGTACTTC. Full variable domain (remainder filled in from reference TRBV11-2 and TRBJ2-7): EAGVAQSPRYKIIEKRQSVAFWCNPISGHATLYWYQQILGQGPKLLIQFQNNGVVDDSQLPKDRFSAERLKGVDSTLKIQPAKLEDSAVYLCASSLANEQYFGPGTRLTVT.

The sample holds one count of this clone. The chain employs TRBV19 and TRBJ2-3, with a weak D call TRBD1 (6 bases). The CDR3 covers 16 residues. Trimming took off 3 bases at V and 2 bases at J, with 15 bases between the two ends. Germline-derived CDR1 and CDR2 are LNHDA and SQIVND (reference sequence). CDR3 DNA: TGTGCCAGTAGTATGGGGGCAAGAGCGGCCACAGATACGCAGTATTTT. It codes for CASSMGARAATDTQYF.

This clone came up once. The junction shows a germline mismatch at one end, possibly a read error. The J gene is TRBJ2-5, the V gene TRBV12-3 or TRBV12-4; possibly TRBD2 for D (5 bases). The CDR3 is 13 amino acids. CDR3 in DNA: TGTGCCAGCAGCACGACTACCCAAGGGACCCAGTACTTC. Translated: CASSTTTQGTQYF.

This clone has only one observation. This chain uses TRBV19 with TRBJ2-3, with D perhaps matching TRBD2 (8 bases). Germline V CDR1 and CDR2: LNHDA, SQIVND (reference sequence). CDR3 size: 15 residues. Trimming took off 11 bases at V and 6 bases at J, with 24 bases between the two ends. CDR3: CASGGERGRPDTQYF. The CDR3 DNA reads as TGTGCCTCAGGGGGGGAGCGGGGGCGCCCGGATACGCAGTATTTT.

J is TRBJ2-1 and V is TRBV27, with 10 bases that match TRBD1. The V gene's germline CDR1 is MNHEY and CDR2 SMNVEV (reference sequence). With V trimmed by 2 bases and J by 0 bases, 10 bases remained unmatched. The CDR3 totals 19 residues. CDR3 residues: CASSLKDRGFVGSYNEQFF. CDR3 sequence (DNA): TGTGCCAGCAGTTTAAAGGACAGGGGGTTTGTGGGCTCCTACAATGAGCAGTTCTTC.

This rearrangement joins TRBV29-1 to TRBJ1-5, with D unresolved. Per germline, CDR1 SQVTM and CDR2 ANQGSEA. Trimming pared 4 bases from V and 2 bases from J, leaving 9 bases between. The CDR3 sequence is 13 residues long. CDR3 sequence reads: CSVVSEGNQPQHF. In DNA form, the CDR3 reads TGCAGCGTTGTAAGTGAGGGCAATCAGCCCCAGCATTTT.

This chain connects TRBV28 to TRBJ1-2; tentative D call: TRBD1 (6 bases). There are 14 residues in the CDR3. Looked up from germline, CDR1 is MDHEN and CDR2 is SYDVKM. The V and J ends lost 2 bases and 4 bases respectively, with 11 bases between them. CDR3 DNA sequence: TGTGCCAGCAGTTTAACAACAGGGTTCTATGGCTACACCTTC. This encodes CASSLTTGFYGYTF.

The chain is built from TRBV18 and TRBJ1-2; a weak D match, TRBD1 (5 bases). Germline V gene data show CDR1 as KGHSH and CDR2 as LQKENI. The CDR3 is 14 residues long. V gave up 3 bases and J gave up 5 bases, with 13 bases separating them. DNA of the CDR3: TGTGCCAGCTCACCGACGACAGATTTATATGGCTACACCTTC. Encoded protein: CASSPTTDLYGYTF. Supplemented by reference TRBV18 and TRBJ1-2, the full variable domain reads NAGVMQNPRHLVRRRGQEARLRCSPMKGHSHVYWYRQLPEEGLKFMVYLQKENIIDESGMPKERFSAEFPKEGPSILRIQQVVRGDSAAYFCASSPTTDLYGYTFGSGTRLTVV.

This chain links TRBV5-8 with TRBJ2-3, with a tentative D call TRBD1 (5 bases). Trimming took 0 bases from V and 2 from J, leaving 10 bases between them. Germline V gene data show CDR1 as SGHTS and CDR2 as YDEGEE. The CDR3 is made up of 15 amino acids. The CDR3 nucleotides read TGTGCCAGCAGCTTGGATTTAGGGGACACAGATACGCAGTATTTT. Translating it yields CASSLDLGDTDTQYF.

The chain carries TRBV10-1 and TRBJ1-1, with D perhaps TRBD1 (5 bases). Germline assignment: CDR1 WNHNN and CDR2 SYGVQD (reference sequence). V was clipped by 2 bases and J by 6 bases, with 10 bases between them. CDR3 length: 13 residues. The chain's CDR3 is CASSETRVAEAFF. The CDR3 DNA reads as TGCGCCAGCAGTGAGACCAGGGTCGCTGAAGCTTTCTTT.

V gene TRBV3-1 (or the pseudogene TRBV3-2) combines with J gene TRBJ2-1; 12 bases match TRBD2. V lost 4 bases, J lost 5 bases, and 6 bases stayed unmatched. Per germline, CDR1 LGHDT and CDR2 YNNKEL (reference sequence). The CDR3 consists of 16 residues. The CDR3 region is CASSLGLAGINNEQFF. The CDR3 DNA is TGTGCCAGCAGCCTCGGACTAGCGGGGATCAACAATGAGCAGTTCTTC.

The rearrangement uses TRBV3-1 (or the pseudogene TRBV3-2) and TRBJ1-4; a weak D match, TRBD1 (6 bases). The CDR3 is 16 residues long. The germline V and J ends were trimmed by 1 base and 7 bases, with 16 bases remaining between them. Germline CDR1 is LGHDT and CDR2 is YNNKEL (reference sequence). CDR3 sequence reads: CASSQVTGRGSEKLFF. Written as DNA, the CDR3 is TGTGCCAGCAGCCAAGTGACAGGCAGAGGTTCTGAAAAACTGTTTTTT.

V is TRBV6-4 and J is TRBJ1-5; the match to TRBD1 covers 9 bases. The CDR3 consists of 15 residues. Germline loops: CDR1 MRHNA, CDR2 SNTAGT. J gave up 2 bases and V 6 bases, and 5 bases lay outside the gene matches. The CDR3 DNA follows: TGTGCCAGCAGCCCGGGACAGGGAGGCAATCAGCCCCAGCATTTT. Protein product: CASSPGQGGNQPQHF.

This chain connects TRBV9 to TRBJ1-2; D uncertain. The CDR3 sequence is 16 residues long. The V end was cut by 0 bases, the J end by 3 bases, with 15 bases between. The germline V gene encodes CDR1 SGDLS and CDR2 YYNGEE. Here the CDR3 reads CASSVGSGVTDYGYTF. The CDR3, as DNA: TGTGCCAGCAGCGTAGGGTCCGGGGTTACTGACTATGGCTACACCTTC.

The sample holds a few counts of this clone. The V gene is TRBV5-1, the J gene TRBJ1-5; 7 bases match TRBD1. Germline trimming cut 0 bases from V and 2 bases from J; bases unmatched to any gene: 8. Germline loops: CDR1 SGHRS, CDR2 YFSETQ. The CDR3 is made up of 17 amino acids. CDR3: CASSLGDRVGGNQPQHF. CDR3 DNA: TGCGCCAGCAGCTTGGGTGACAGGGTAGGGGGCAATCAGCCCCAGCATTTT.

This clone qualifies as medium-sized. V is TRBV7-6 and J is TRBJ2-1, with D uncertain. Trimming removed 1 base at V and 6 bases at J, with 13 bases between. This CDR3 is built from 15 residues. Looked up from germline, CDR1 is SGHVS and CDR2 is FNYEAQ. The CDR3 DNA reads TGTGCCAGCAGCTTAGAGCCTAGTAGTGGCAATGAGCAGTTCTTC. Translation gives CASSLEPSSGNEQFF.

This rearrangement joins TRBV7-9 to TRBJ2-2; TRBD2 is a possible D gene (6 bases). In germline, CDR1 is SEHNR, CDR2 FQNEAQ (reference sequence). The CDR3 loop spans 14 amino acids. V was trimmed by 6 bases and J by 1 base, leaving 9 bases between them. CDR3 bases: TGTGCCAGCAGACTAGCCCAGAACACCGGGGAGCTGTTTTTT. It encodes CASRLAQNTGELFF.

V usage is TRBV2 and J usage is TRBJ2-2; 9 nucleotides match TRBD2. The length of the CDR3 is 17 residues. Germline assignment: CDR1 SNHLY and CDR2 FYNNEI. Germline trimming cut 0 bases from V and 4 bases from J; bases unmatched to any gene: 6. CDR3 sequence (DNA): TGTGCCAGCAGTGAAGCGGCTAGCGGGAAATCCACCGGGGAGCTGTTTTTT. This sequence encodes CASSEAASGKSTGELFF.

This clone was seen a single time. In nucleotides, the CDR3 is TGTGCCAGCAGTGGGCAGCAGGGGCCCACGGGCCAGCCCCAGCATTTT. It is translated as CASSGQQGPTGQPQHF. This chain uses TRBV25-1 with TRBJ1-5, with D perhaps matching TRBD1 (6 bases). CDR3 length equals 16 residues. Trimming took 4 bases from V and 7 from J, leaving 20 bases between them. The germline V gene encodes CDR1 MGHDK and CDR2 SYGVNS.

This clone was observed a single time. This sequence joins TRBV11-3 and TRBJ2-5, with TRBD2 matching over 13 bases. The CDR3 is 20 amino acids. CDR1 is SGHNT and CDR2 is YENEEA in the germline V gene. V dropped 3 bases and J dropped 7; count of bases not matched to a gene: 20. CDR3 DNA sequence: TGTGCCAGCAGCTTGGCCTCCCCAAGGACTAGCGGGAGAGGAGCGGTGACCCAGTACTTC. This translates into CASSLASPRTSGRGAVTQYF.